The 14 T cell receptor beta chains in this list originate from one sample, sequenced in a study of metastatic and nonmetastatic thyroid tumors (dated by TCRdb to 2019 to 2021). No patient had received any treatment before thyroid surgery. Receptors were amplified or captured by PCR. Instrument used: Illumina HiSeq 4000. TCRdb cleaned the public reads at Q25 with fastp, built clones with MiXCR and kept in-frame beta chains. Here the sample has 34,000 or so clones; about a sixth occur a single time. In total, the top ten clones hold 3% to 4% of the sample. Sequenced sample: blood. Receptors were obtained from a female donor with papillary thyroid cancer or a benign thyroid nodule (not recorded which). Some clones in this sample may be carry-over from other donors' samples.

This clone was seen ten or more times. A much larger clone differs from this one at a single base, so this may be a read error. The chain combines TRBV20-1 with TRBJ2-7, with TRBD2 matching over 8 bases. CDR1 is DFQATT and CDR2 is SNEGSKA in the germline V gene (reference sequence). V gave up 3 bases and J gave up 7 bases; unmatched junction bases: 11. The CDR3 extends over 14 amino acids. The DNA of the CDR3 is TGCAGTGCTAGTGTGGCGGGAGGTTCTCTAGAGCAGTACTTC. Its protein is CSASVAGGSLEQYF.

Comment on this clone: One end of the junction fails to match germline, which may point to a read error. This chain joins TRBV7-9 and TRBJ2-7; 7 bases line up with TRBD2. Germline values: CDR1 SEHNR, CDR2 FQNEAQ (reference sequence). There are 15 residues in the CDR3. Here the CDR3 DNA reads TGTGCCAGCAGCCACTCTAGCGGACCCTCCTGCGAGCATTACTTC. Protein sequence: CASSHSSGPSCEHYF. The whole variable domain, remainder taken from reference TRBV7-9 and TRBJ2-7, is DTGVSQNPRHKITKRGQNVTFRCDPISEHNRLYWYRQTLGQGPEFLTYFQNEAQLEKSRLLSDRFSAERPKGSFSTLEIQRTEQGDSAMYLCASSHSSGPSCEHYFGPGTRLTVT.

This clone was recorded at least ten times. This chain connects TRBV10-1 to TRBJ2-7; D uncertain. The V and J ends lost 4 bases and 6 bases respectively, with 10 bases between them. This CDR3 comprises 12 residues. Germline values: CDR1 WNHNN, CDR2 SYGVQD (reference sequence). CDR3 nucleotides: TGCGCCAGCAGTGGGGCAGCTACCGAGCAGTACTTC. Translation gives CASSGAATEQYF.

This clone showed up many times. The chain joins TRBV18 to TRBJ2-1; TRBD1 is a possible D gene (6 bases). The CDR3 runs 16 residues. V was cut by 6 bases and J by 0 bases, with 15 bases left in between. The germline V gene encodes CDR1 KGHSH and CDR2 LQKENI. In DNA, the CDR3 is TGTGCCAGCTCCCCCCAGGGGCGGGCCTCCTACAATGAGCAGTTCTTC. Its protein is CASSPQGRASYNEQFF. Full variable domain (remainder filled in from reference TRBV18 and TRBJ2-1): NAGVMQNPRHLVRRRGQEARLRCSPMKGHSHVYWYRQLPEEGLKFMVYLQKENIIDESGMPKERFSAEFPKEGPSILRIQQVVRGDSAAYFCASSPQGRASYNEQFFGPGTRLTVL.

This clone was found a few times. At one end, the junction sequence differs from germline, possibly due to a read error. The CDR3 DNA reads TGTGCCATCAGTGATAGAGGGAGTTACGAGCAGTACTTT. Its protein is CAISDRGSYEQYF. The J gene is TRBJ2-7, the V gene TRBV10-3, with a tentative D call TRBD2 (5 bases). There are 13 residues in the CDR3. Germline V lookup: CDR1 ENHRY, CDR2 SYGVKD.

In this sample, this clone turned up many times. J is TRBJ1-2 and V is TRBV20-1, with TRBD1 as a possible D gene (5 bases). The length of the CDR3 is 15 residues. Germline lookup yields CDR1 DFQATT and CDR2 SNEGSKA (reference sequence). The germline V and J ends were trimmed by 2 bases and 3 bases, with 16 bases remaining between them. Written as DNA, the CDR3 is TGCAGTGCTAGAAGATCGGGGGGGTTGGACTATGGCTACACCTTC. Translation: CSARRSGGLDYGYTF.

Note on this clone: One end of the junction fails to match germline, which may point to a read error. The V and J genes are TRBV30 and TRBJ2-7, with D maybe TRBD1 (5 bases). Germline V gene data show CDR1 as GTSNPN and CDR2 as SVGIG (reference sequence). The CDR3 loop spans 11 amino acids. CDR3 amino acids: CAWSKGYEKYF. CDR3 nucleotide sequence: TGTGCCTGGAGTAAGGGGTACGAGAAGTACTTC.

This clone was observed at least ten times. The chain couples TRBV12-3 or TRBV12-4 to TRBJ2-5; either TRBD1 or TRBD2 may supply D (7 bases each). There are 16 residues in the CDR3. Trimming left V 5 bases short and J 5 bases short, with 21 bases between. CDR3 loop: CASSLQGGGPWETQYF. As DNA, the CDR3 is TGTGCCAGCAGTCTCCAGGGGGGAGGGCCCTGGGAGACCCAGTACTTC.

Ten or more counts support this clone. The chain uses TRBV19 and TRBJ2-1, with 9 bases lining up with TRBD2. In germline, CDR1 is LNHDA, CDR2 SQIVND (reference sequence). After removal of 2 bases from V and 9 bases from J, the junction contained 8 bases not matched to a gene. The CDR3 extends over 15 amino acids. DNA of the CDR3: TGTGCCAGTAGTATACTAGCGGGAAGGGGTGGTGAGCAGTTCTTC. This gives the protein CASSILAGRGGEQFF.

In its sample, this clone was seen many times. The chain combines TRBV7-9 with TRBJ2-4; 7 positions agree with TRBD1. Germline V CDR1 and CDR2: SEHNR, FQNEAQ (reference sequence). This CDR3 comprises 14 residues. The trim removed 5 bases at V and 6 bases at J, leaving 7 bases unmatched. In DNA, the CDR3 is TGTGCCAGCAGCCGAGGGGACAGCGGAAACATTCAGTACTTC. Translated, it gives CASSRGDSGNIQYF.

Ten or more counts support this clone. The rearrangement joins TRBV20-1 to TRBJ1-6; TRBD1 aligns across 9 bases. The CDR3 extends over 13 amino acids. The V gene end was trimmed by 5 bases and the J gene end by 7 bases; junction bases not matched to a gene: 3. Looked up from germline, CDR1 is DFQATT and CDR2 is SNEGSKA (reference sequence). The CDR3 DNA reads TGCAGTGCTCGGGACAGGGCCAATTCACCCCTCCACTTT. This gives the protein CSARDRANSPLHF.

By its share, this clone is medium-sized. V gene TRBV12-3 or TRBV12-4 combines with J gene TRBJ2-7, with 7 bases identical to TRBD2. The CDR3 has 14 amino acids. Trimming cost V 7 bases and J 5 bases; bases outside gene matches: 11. The DNA for the CDR3 is TGTGCCAGCACCAAAAGGAGCGGGACCCACGAGCAGTACTTC. Translation gives CASTKRSGTHEQYF.

Note on this clone: Being one base from a much bigger clone, this may be a read error. Other DNA sequences within the sample encode an identical CDR3. Here the CDR3 DNA reads TGTGCCAGCAGTCCCTACGGTAACTACCAAGAGACCCAGTACTTC. Encoded protein: CASSPYGNYQETQYF. The rearrangement links TRBV28 to TRBJ2-5; unclear D gene. Per the germline V gene, CDR1 is MDHEN and CDR2 is SYDVKM. Trimming shortened V by 5 bases and J by 0 bases, and 13 bases separated the two germline ends. This CDR3 is built from 15 residues.

This clone appeared many times. The chain joins TRBV29-1 to TRBJ2-1; D remains ambiguous. The V end was cut by 5 bases, the J end by 4 bases, with 3 bases between. Germline assignment: CDR1 SQVTM and CDR2 ANQGSEA. The CDR3 sequence is 10 residues long. CDR3: CSVRYNEQFF. The CDR3 DNA sequence: TGCAGCGTTAGGTACAATGAGCAGTTCTTC.